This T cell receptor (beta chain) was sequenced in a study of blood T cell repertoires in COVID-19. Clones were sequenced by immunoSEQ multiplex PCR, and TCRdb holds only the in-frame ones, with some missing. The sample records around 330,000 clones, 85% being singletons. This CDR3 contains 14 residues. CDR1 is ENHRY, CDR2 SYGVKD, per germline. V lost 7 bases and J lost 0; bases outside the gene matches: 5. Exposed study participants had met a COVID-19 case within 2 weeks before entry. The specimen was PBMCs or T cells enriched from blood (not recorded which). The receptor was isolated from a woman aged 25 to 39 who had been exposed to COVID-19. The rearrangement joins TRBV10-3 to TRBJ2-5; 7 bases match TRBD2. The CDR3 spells CAIMGSGYQETQYF. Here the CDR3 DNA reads TGTGCCATCATGGGTAGCGGGTACCAAGAGACCCAGTACTTC.